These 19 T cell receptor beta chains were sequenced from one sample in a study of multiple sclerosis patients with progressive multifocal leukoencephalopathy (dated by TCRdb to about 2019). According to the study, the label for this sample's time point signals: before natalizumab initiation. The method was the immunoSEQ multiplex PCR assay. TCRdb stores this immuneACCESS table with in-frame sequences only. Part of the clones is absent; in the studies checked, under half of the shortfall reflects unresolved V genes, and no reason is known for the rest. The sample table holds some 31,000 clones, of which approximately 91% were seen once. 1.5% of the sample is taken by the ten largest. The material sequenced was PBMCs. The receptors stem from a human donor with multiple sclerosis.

CDR3 loop: CASSVTSGFTDTQYF. CDR3 nucleotides: TGTGCCAGCAGCGTAACTAGCGGCTTCACAGATACGCAGTATTTT. This chain connects TRBV9 to TRBJ2-3, with 8 bases matching TRBD2. J was trimmed by 2 bases and V by 1 base; bases with no gene match: 3. In germline, CDR1 is SGDLS, CDR2 YYNGEE. The length of the CDR3 is 15 residues.

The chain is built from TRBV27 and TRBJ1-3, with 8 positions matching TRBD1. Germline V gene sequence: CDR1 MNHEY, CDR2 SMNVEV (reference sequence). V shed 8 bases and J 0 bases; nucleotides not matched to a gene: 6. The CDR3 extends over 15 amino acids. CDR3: CASHGQGRSGNTIYF. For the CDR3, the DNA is TGTGCCAGCCACGGACAGGGCCGCTCTGGAAACACCATATATTTT.

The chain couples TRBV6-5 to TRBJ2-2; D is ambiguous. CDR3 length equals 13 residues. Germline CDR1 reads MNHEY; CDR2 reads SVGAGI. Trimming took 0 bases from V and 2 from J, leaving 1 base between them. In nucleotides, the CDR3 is TGTGCCAGCAGTTACTCCAACACCGGGGAGCTGTTTTTT. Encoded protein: CASSYSNTGELFF.

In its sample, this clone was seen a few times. CDR3 in DNA: TGTGCCAGCAGTTTATGGGCAGGGGTGGTCAATGAGCAGTTCTTC. Translated, it gives CASSLWAGVVNEQFF. The chain uses TRBV27 and TRBJ2-1; maybe TRBD1 (6 bases). From germline, CDR1 is MNHEY and CDR2 SMNVEV (reference sequence). Between the trimmed V and J ends, which lost 1 base and 6 bases, there was a span of 13 bases. The CDR3 contains 15 residues.

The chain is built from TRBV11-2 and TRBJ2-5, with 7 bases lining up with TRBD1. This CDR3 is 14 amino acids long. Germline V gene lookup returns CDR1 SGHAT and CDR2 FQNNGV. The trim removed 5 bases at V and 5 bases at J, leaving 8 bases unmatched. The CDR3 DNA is TGTGCCAGCAGCCAAACGACAGGGCCGGAGACCCAGTACTTC. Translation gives CASSQTTGPETQYF.

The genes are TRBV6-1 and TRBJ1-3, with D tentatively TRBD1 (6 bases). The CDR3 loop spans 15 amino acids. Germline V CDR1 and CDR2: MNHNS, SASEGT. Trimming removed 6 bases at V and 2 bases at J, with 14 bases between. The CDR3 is CASSPIGGTGNTIYF. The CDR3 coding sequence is TGTGCCAGCAGCCCAATAGGGGGAACTGGAAACACCATATATTTT.

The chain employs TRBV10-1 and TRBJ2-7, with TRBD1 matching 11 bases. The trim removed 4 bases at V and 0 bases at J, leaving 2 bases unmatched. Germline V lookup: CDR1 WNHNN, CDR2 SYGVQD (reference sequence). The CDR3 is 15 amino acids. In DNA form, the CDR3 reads TGCGCCAGCAGTGCCGGGACAGGGGGCTCCTACGAGCAGTACTTC. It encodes CASSAGTGGSYEQYF.

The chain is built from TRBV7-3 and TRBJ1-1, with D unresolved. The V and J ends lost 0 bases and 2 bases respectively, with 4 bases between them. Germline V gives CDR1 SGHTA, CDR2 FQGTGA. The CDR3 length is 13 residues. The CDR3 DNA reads TGTGCCAGCAGCTTAACTGGAAACACTGAAGCTTTCTTT. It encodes CASSLTGNTEAFF. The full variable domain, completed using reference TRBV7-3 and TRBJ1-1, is GAGVSQTPSNKVTEKGKYVELRCDPISGHTALYWYRQSLGQGPEFLIYFQGTGAADDSGLPNDRFFAVRPEGSVSTLKIQRTERGDSAVYLCASSLTGNTEAFFGQGTRLTVV.

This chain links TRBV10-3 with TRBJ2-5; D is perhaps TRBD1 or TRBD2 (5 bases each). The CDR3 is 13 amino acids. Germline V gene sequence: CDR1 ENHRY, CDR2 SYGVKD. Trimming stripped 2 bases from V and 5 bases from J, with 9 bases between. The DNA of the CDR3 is TGTGCCATCAGTGAGGGGGGTCCGGAGACCCAGTACTTC. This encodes CAISEGGPETQYF.

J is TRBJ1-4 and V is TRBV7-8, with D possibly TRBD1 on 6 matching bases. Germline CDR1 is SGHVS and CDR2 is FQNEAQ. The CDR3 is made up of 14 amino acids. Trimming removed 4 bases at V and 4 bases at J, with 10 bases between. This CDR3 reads CASSSGQNNEKLFF. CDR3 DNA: TGTGCCAGCAGCTCGGGACAAAATAATGAAAAACTGTTTTTT. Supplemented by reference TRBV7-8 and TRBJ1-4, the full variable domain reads GAGVSQSPRYKVAKRGQDVALRCDPISGHVSLFWYQQALGQGPEFLTYFQNEAQLDKSGLPSDRFFAERPEGSVSTLKIQRTQQEDSAVYLCASSSGQNNEKLFFGSGTQLSVL.

The CDR3 bases are TGCGCCAGCAGCCAAGTTAGGGGGGGCGGCGGGGAGCTGTTTTTT. Its protein is CASSQVRGGGGELFF. The V call is TRBV4-3, the J call TRBJ2-2; a possible D gene is TRBD2 (7 bases). The germline gives CDR1 LGHNA, CDR2 YSLEER. The CDR3 contains 15 residues. Trimming pared 1 base from V and 7 bases from J, leaving 13 bases between.

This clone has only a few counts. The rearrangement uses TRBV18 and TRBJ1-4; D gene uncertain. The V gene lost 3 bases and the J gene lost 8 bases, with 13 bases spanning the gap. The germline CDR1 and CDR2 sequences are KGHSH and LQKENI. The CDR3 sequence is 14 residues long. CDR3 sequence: CASSPEHPREKLFF. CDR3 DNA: TGTGCCAGCTCACCGGAGCACCCGAGGGAAAAACTGTTTTTT.

CDR3 amino acids: CATSWGGLAADTQYF. DNA of the CDR3: TGTGCCACCAGCTGGGGGGGGCTAGCGGCAGATACGCAGTATTTT. The chain carries TRBV15 and TRBJ2-3, with D possibly TRBD2 on 7 matching bases. The germline V and J ends were trimmed by 5 bases and 4 bases, with 16 bases remaining between them. The CDR3 has 15 residues. Germline CDR1 reads LNHNV; CDR2 reads YYDKDF (reference sequence).

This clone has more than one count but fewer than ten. This CDR3 reads CASSAQGLTVGNTIYF. As DNA, the CDR3 is TGTGCCAGCAGTGCTCAAGGGCTCACGGTGGGAAACACCATATATTTT. The chain couples TRBV2 to TRBJ1-3; no reliable D call. V lost 4 bases and J lost 4, with 17 bases in between. The CDR3 extends over 16 amino acids. Germline CDR1 reads SNHLY; CDR2 reads FYNNEI. The whole variable domain, remainder taken from reference TRBV2 and TRBJ1-3, is EPEVTQTPSHQVTQMGQEVILRCVPISNHLYFYWYRQILGQKVEFLVSFYNNEISEKSEIFDDQFSVERPDGSNFTLKIRSTKLEDSAMYFCASSAQGLTVGNTIYFGEGSWLTVV.

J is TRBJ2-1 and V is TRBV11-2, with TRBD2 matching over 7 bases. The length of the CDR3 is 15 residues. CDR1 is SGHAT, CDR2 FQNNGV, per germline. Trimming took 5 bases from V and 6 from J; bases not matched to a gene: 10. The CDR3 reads CASSQGLADRNEQFF. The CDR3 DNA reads TGTGCCAGCAGCCAAGGGCTAGCGGACCGCAATGAGCAGTTCTTC.

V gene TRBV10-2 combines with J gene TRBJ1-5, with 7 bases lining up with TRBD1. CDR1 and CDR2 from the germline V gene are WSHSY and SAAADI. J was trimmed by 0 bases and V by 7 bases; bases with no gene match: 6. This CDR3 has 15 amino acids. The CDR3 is CASTIGGYSNQPQHF. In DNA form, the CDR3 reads TGCGCCAGCACTATAGGGGGCTATAGCAATCAGCCCCAGCATTTT.

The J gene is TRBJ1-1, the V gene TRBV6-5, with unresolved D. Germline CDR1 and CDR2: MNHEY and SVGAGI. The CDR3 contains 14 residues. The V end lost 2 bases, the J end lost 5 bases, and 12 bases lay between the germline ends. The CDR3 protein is CASSYGWGRTEAFF. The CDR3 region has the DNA TGTGCCAGCAGTTACGGTTGGGGTAGGACTGAAGCTTTCTTT.

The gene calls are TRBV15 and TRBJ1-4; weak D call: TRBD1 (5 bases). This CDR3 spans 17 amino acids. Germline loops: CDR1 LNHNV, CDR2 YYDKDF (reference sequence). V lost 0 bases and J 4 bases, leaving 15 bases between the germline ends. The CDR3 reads CATSRETPRGGNEKLFF. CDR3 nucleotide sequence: TGTGCCACCAGCAGAGAAACCCCGCGGGGGGGTAATGAAAAACTGTTTTTT.

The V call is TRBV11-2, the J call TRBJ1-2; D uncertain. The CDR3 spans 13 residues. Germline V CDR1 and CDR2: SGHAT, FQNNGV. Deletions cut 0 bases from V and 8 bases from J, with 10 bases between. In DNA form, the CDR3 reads TGTGCCAGCAGCTTAGAACCGGGTTCGGGCTACACCTTC. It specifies CASSLEPGSGYTF. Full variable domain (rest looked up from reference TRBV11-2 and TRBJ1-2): EAGVAQSPRYKIIEKRQSVAFWCNPISGHATLYWYQQILGQGPKLLIQFQNNGVVDDSQLPKDRFSAERLKGVDSTLKIQPAKLEDSAVYLCASSLEPGSGYTFGSGTRLTVV.